These 12 T cell receptor beta chains share one sample of origin, sequenced in a study of T cell clonality in common variable immunodeficiency. Here immunoSEQ multiplex PCR was the method, and the copy in TCRdb shows in-frame clones only, minus some. The table records approximately 44,000 clones without singletons, the ten largest covering 10%. What was sequenced was peripheral blood mononuclear cells. These receptors all come from a person aged 18-70 years in good health.

This clone was observed at least ten times. The read ends 3 residues early relative to the CDR3; the germline J gene fills the gap. V usage is TRBV20-1 and J usage is TRBJ2-3; 10 nucleotides align to TRBD2. Germline-derived CDR1 and CDR2 are DFQATT and SNEGSKA (reference sequence). This CDR3 is 15 amino acids long. V lost 4 bases, J lost 7 bases, and 11 bases stayed unmatched. The CDR3 bases that were read are TGCAGTGCTATAAAGCGGGAGGGCGGCATGAATACG. It encodes CSAIKREGGMNT. The CDR3 in its entirety is CSAIKREGGMNTQYF.

This clone was recorded many times. The DNA ends 3 residues before the CDR3 does, and the rest of the CDR3 is filled in from the germline J gene. The chain combines TRBV7-8 with TRBJ2-7; 8 bases are shared with TRBD1. Trimming at V came to 5 bases and at J to 6 bases, leaving 6 bases not matched to a gene. Germline CDR1 SGHVS, CDR2 FQNEAQ. CDR3 length equals 13 residues. CDR3 region: CASSRTGNGEQYF. CDR3 DNA (partial): TGTGCCAGCAGCCGGACAGGGAACGGCGAG.

This clone was seen many times. With the read ending 3 residues before the CDR3 end, the germline J gene is used to fill in that end. The gene calls are TRBV14 and TRBJ1-1, with D possibly TRBD1 on 6 matching bases. Germline CDR1 is SGHDN and CDR2 is FVKESK. The CDR3 consists of 16 residues. Deletions cut 4 bases from V and 4 bases from J, with 19 bases between. The CDR3 sequence is CASSLGGRGGLTEAFF. The sequenced CDR3 bases are TGTGCCAGCAGCCTTGGGGGCCGCGGAGGGCTCACTGAA.

This clone was counted ten times or more. The read comes to an end 3 residues before the CDR3 does, leaving the germline J gene to fill in the end. The chain has TRBV20-1 and TRBJ1-2; tentative D call: TRBD1 (6 bases). CDR3 length: 12 amino acids. Germline lookup yields CDR1 DFQATT and CDR2 SNEGSKA (reference sequence). Trimming stripped 7 bases from V and 4 bases from J, with 13 bases between. The CDR3 region is CSGSQGSYGYTF. The CDR3 bases that were read are TGCAGTGGTTCACAGGGATCCTATGGC.

A note on this clone: The read falls 3 residues short of the CDR3 end, and the missing part is taken from the germline J gene. The chain employs TRBV5-1 and TRBJ2-1; TRBD2 aligns across 12 bases. The CDR3 contains 17 residues. Germline V CDR1 and CDR2: SGHRS, YFSETQ. The junction had 6 bases not matched to a gene; V was cut back by 3 bases and J by 2 bases. The sequenced CDR3 bases are TGCGCCAGCAGCTCCTGGACTAGCGGGGTAGCCTACAATGAG. It encodes CASSSWTSGVAYNE. The entire CDR3 reads CASSSWTSGVAYNEQFF. The full variable domain, in which reference TRBV5-1 and TRBJ2-1 provide the parts outside the CDR3, is KAGVTQTPRYLIKTRGQQVTLSCSPISGHRSVSWYQQTPGQGLQFLFEYFSETQRNKGNFPGRFSGRQFSNSRSEMNVSTLELGDSALYLCASSSWTSGVAYNEQFFGPGTRLTVL.

As regards this clone: The CDR3 is cut off 3 residues early in the read; its end comes from the germline J gene. The chain is built from TRBV18 and TRBJ2-4, with 8 bases aligning to TRBD1. The CDR3 length is 14 residues. CDR1 is KGHSH and CDR2 is LQKENI in the germline V gene. CDR3 DNA (partial): TGTGCCAGCTCACCCGAAGGGACAGGCTATGGT. This gives the protein CASSPEGTGYG. The CDR3 reads in full as CASSPEGTGYGQYF. The whole variable domain, remainder taken from reference TRBV18 and TRBJ2-4, is NAGVMQNPRHLVRRRGQEARLRCSPMKGHSHVYWYRQLPEEGLKFMVYLQKENIIDESGMPKERFSAEFPKEGPSILRIQQVVRGDSAAYFCASSPEGTGYGQYFGAGTRLSVL.

Ten or more counts support this clone. The sequenced fragment ends 3 residues before the CDR3 boundary, so the rest is inferred from the germline J gene. This chain connects TRBV6-1 to TRBJ1-6; no firm D call. Trimming removed 1 base at V and 0 bases at J, with 10 bases between. This CDR3 spans 17 amino acids. The germline CDR1 and CDR2 sequences are MNHNS and SASEGT. Here the CDR3 reads CASSEVLSGSYNSPLHF. The CDR3 bases that were read are TGTGCCAGCAGTGAAGTATTATCAGGCTCCTATAATTCACCC.

This clone was found many times. The CDR3 goes on 3 residues after the read ends, and that part is filled in from the germline J gene. V gene TRBV20-1 combines with J gene TRBJ2-3; 9 nucleotides line up with TRBD1. CDR3 size: 16 residues. V trimming: 6 bases; J trimming: 2 bases; junction bases outside the gene matches: 12. Germline V gene lookup returns CDR1 DFQATT and CDR2 SNEGSKA (reference sequence). CDR3 in amino acids: CSALQGASRHTDTQYF. The CDR3 DNA, read in part, is TGCAGTGCCCTACAGGGGGCCTCCCGACACACAGATACG.

This clone was seen at least ten times. The read is 3 residues too short to cover the CDR3 end, so that end is filled in from the germline J gene. The V call is TRBV4-2, the J call TRBJ2-7, with D perhaps TRBD2 (5 bases). The V end lost 1 base, the J end lost 5 bases, and 15 bases lay between the germline ends. Germline V gives CDR1 LGHNA, CDR2 YNFKEQ. The CDR3 loop spans 15 amino acids. The sequenced CDR3 bases are TGTGCCAGCAGCCAAGGAGGGCTACCTTTGGACGAG. It codes for CASSQGGLPLDE. The entire CDR3 sequence reads CASSQGGLPLDEQYF.

This clone was counted ten times or more. The read finishes 3 residues shy of the CDR3 end, and the germline J gene is used to complete it. The rearrangement uses TRBV2 and TRBJ2-6; D possibly corresponds to TRBD1 (8 bases). This CDR3 spans 17 amino acids. The germline V gene has CDR1 SNHLY and CDR2 FYNNEI. Trimming stripped 6 bases from V and 1 base from J, with 16 bases between. This chain's CDR3 is CASRGGTGRSGANVLTF. Partial CDR3 DNA: TGTGCCAGCAGGGGAGGGACAGGAAGATCTGGGGCCAACGTC.

This clone was counted ten times or more. The read gets to within 3 residues of the CDR3 end, and the germline J gene fills in the rest. This sample includes further DNA sequences coding for the same CDR3. V usage is TRBV7-3 and J usage is TRBJ1-1; D not resolved. The V and J ends lost 1 base and 1 base respectively, with 7 bases between them. The germline V gene has CDR1 SGHTA and CDR2 FQGTGA. CDR3 size: 14 residues. The CDR3 is CASSLSPGNTEAFF. Partial CDR3 DNA: TGTGCCAGCAGCTTAAGTCCGGGGAACACTGAA.

By share of the sample, this clone is medium-sized. The read halts 3 residues ahead of the CDR3 end, with the missing end drawn from the germline J gene. J is TRBJ1-5 and V is TRBV7-8; TRBD1 is a possible D gene (5 bases). CDR1 is SGHVS, CDR2 FQNEAQ, per germline. The CDR3 loop spans 18 amino acids. V was pared by 5 bases and J by 0 bases, with 20 bases between. CDR3 bases read: TGTGCCAGCAGCCATTCCAGGGTTCAAGTAATTAGCAATCAGCCC. This translates into CASSHSRVQVISNQP. In full, the CDR3 reads CASSHSRVQVISNQPQHF.